This T cell receptor beta chain was documented in a study of response to subunit inactivated influenza vaccine. TCRdb recomputed calls from the RT-PCR reads with MiXCR, one row per CDR3 protein. The table lists approximately 500,000 distinct CDR3 sequences, 10% to 15% of them singletons. This clonotype has only a few counts. The antigen is undetermined. The junction had 6 bases not matched to a gene; V was cut back by 3 bases and J by 5 bases. The CDR3 consists of 15 residues. Germline CDR1 LNHNV, CDR2 YYDKDF (reference sequence). General observations from the study: The authors suggested that every seasonal influenza vaccination recruits few new T cells.

The TCR was taken from a man aged 50 or older who received an inactivated influenza vaccine. The sample in question was PBMCs from blood, obtained about 40 days after vaccination. This rearrangement joins TRBV15 to TRBJ1-2, with 10 bases that match TRBD1. CDR3 bases: TGTGCCACCAGCAGCACCGGGACAGGGGATTATGGCTACACCTTC. Protein product: CATSSTGTGDYGYTF.